The rows below give T cell receptor beta chains drawn from one sample of a study of Ad26.COV2.S vaccination and SARS-CoV-2 variants. Sequencing was performed with immunoSEQ multiplex PCR; in TCRdb, only in-frame clones are kept and a portion is missing. The sample yields a few hundred thousand clones, 90% seen once. Source: peripheral blood, taken in a trial of Ad26.COV2.S vaccine versus placebo. The source is a person between 18 and 60 years old who received the Ad26.COV2.S COVID-19 vaccine or a placebo. Both conserved end residues are part of each CDR3. The D gene is left open where the match is weak. The size entry is marked missing in some rows and otherwise reads once, few, many or a size class.

d_call cdr3_length j_call clone_size v_call cdr3_nt cdr3_aa
- 17 TRBJ2-2 - TRBV19 TGTGCCAGTAGTATGGGTGTCTGGGGTCCGAACACCGGGGAGCTGTTTTTT CASSMGVWGPNTGELFF
- 12 TRBJ2-7 - TRBV7-8 TGTGCCAGCTGGGACGGTTACTACGAGCAGTACTTC CASWDGYYEQYF
- 15 TRBJ1-2 - TRBV9 TGTGCCAGCAACCCAGAGGCAGCAAGCAACTATGGCTACACCTTC CASNPEAASNYGYTF
- 13 TRBJ1-2 - TRBV18 TGTGCCAGCTCGCAATGGGTGTACGGTGGCTACACCTTC CASSQWVYGGYTF
- 15 TRBJ1-5 - TRBV21-1 TGTGCCAGCAGCAAAGGCCGGGGGCCAGATCAGCCCCAGCATTTT CASSKGRGPDQPQHF
TRBD1 16 TRBJ2-1 many TRBV6-1 TGTGCCAGCAGTGAAGGACCCGGGACAGGGGGCAATGAGCAGTTCTTC CASSEGPGTGGNEQFF
- 17 TRBJ2-1 - TRBV27 TGTGCCAGCAGTAGGCGGCGGACGGGCAGCTCCTACAATGAGCAGTTCTTC CASSRRRTGSSYNEQFF
TRBD1 15 TRBJ2-7 - TRBV19 TGTGCCAGTAGTAGCCGGACAGGTGGTAGGATGGTGCAGTACTTC CASSSRTGGRMVQYF
- 14 TRBJ2-2 - TRBV7-2 TGTGCCAGCACCCTTAGGGGTTTCACCGGGGAGCTGTTTTTT CASTLRGFTGELFF
- 15 TRBJ1-4 - TRBV18 TGTGCCAGCTCACCGAAGAGGAGGACTAATGAAAAACTGTTTTTT CASSPKRRTNEKLFF
- 14 TRBJ2-2 - TRBV19 TGTGCCAGTAGCAGACGACCGAACACCGGGGAGCTGTTTTTT CASSRRPNTGELFF
- 13 TRBJ1-1 - TRBV6-2/TRBV6-3 TGTGCCAGCAGTCGGTCGGGGAACACTGAAGCTTTCTTT CASSRSGNTEAFF
TRBD2 17 TRBJ2-5 - TRBV28 TGTGCCAGCAGTTTATATGGCCAGCGGGAGAGGAAAGAGACCCAGTACTTC CASSLYGQRERKETQYF
- 15 TRBJ2-3 - TRBV5-1 TGCGCCAGCAGCGTGGAGCTCCATCCAGGGGATACGCAGTATTTT CASSVELHPGDTQYF
TRBD1 19 TRBJ2-5 - TRBV15 TGTGCCACCAGCAGAGATTACTACACCGTTGGGACAGACCAAGAGACCCAGTACTTC CATSRDYYTVGTDQETQYF
TRBD2 18 TRBJ2-3 - TRBV28 TGTGCCAGCGCGACCGGGACTAGCGGGAAGGAGGGCACAGATACGCAGTATTTT CASATGTSGKEGTDTQYF
- 14 TRBJ2-1 - TRBV15 TGTGCCACCAGCCGACCTAGCTCCTACAATGAGCAGTTCTTC CATSRPSSYNEQFF
TRBD2 15 TRBJ2-7 - TRBV3-1/TRBV3-2 TGTGCCAGCAGCCAAGTTACTAGCGGGACCTACGAGCAGTACTTC CASSQVTSGTYEQYF
- 15 TRBJ2-1 - TRBV9 TGTGCCAGCAGCTTCACTCGGGGGCCCCCCAATGAGCAGTTCTTC CASSFTRGPPNEQFF